These T cell receptor beta chains were read from a single sample in a study of cytomegalovirus exposure and HLA in healthy donors. Libraries were prepared by immunoSEQ multiplex PCR; TCRdb keeps only in-frame clonotypes and omits some of them. The sample has 150,000 to 200,000 clones, around 75% seen once; the top ten hold 1.6%. Material: PBMCs. Receptor source: a woman in her fifties or sixties in good health and CMV-seronegative. CDR3s include the opening cysteine and the closing phenylalanine or tryptophan. Each record gives: clone size, V gene, J gene, D gene, CDR3 DNA, CDR3 protein. The D gene is left open where the match is weak. Part of the rows lack a size; the others show once, few, many or a class for expanded clones.

clone size: once; V gene: TRBV6-6; J gene: TRBJ1-1; D gene: NA; CDR3 DNA: TGTGCCAGCAGTTACAGCGAGAACACTGAAGCTTTCTTT; CDR3 protein: CASSYSENTEAFF
clone size: NA; V gene: TRBV27; J gene: TRBJ1-1; D gene: NA; CDR3 DNA: TGTGCCAGCAAAAACTCAGGGGTGAACACTGAAGCTTTCTTT; CDR3 protein: CASKNSGVNTEAFF
clone size: NA; V gene: TRBV6-5; J gene: TRBJ1-1; D gene: TRBD1; CDR3 DNA: TGTGCCAGCAAGCACGGGACAGGAAGGACTGAAGCTTTCTTT; CDR3 protein: CASKHGTGRTEAFF
clone size: NA; V gene: TRBV27; J gene: TRBJ1-1; D gene: NA; CDR3 DNA: TGTGCCAGCTGGAAAACCGCGGGGGCCACTGAAGCTTTCTTT; CDR3 protein: CASWKTAGATEAFF
clone size: NA; V gene: TRBV30; J gene: TRBJ2-1; D gene: NA; CDR3 DNA: TGTGCCTGGAGTTCGAAAGGACTTAGCTCCTACAATGAGCAGTTCTTC; CDR3 protein: CAWSSKGLSSYNEQFF
clone size: NA; V gene: TRBV19; J gene: TRBJ2-7; D gene: TRBD1; CDR3 DNA: TGTGCCAGTAGTATGGGGACAGGCTCCTACGAGCAGTACTTC; CDR3 protein: CASSMGTGSYEQYF
clone size: NA; V gene: TRBV5-1; J gene: TRBJ1-2; D gene: TRBD1; CDR3 DNA: TGCGCCAGCAGCTCCCTAAGACAGGGGCCCAACTATGGCTACACCTTC; CDR3 protein: CASSSLRQGPNYGYTF
clone size: NA; V gene: TRBV2; J gene: TRBJ2-7; D gene: NA; CDR3 DNA: TGTGCCAGCAGTGATGAGATCCTAGGCTACGAGCAGTACTTC; CDR3 protein: CASSDEILGYEQYF
clone size: NA; V gene: TRBV28; J gene: TRBJ1-4; D gene: TRBD1; CDR3 DNA: TGTGCCAGCAGTTTAGTCGGGACAGGGGCAACTAATGAAAAACTGTTTTTT; CDR3 protein: CASSLVGTGATNEKLFF
clone size: NA; V gene: TRBV7-3; J gene: TRBJ2-7; D gene: NA; CDR3 DNA: TGTGCCAGCAGCTTAATACCCGGGACAAACGAGCAGTACTTC; CDR3 protein: CASSLIPGTNEQYF
clone size: NA; V gene: TRBV4-3; J gene: TRBJ2-2; D gene: NA; CDR3 DNA: TGCGCCAGCAGCCAAGACCGGGGCGGGGCCGGGGAGCTGTTTTTT; CDR3 protein: CASSQDRGGAGELFF
clone size: few; V gene: TRBV2; J gene: TRBJ1-1; D gene: NA; CDR3 DNA: TGTGCCAGCACCGGACAGCCCAACGTTGTAGGCACTGAAGCTTTCTTT; CDR3 protein: CASTGQPNVVGTEAFF
clone size: NA; V gene: TRBV11-2; J gene: TRBJ2-3; D gene: NA; CDR3 DNA: TGTGCCAGCAGCTTACGACAGGCGCTCATGGATACGCAGTATTTT; CDR3 protein: CASSLRQALMDTQYF
clone size: NA; V gene: TRBV2; J gene: TRBJ2-7; D gene: NA; CDR3 DNA: TGTGCCAGCACGCCGAGAACCTCCTACGAGCAGTACTTC; CDR3 protein: CASTPRTSYEQYF
clone size: NA; V gene: TRBV18; J gene: TRBJ1-1; D gene: TRBD1; CDR3 DNA: TGTGCCAGCTCATCGGGACAGGGGCTGAACACTGAAGCTTTCTTT; CDR3 protein: CASSSGQGLNTEAFF
clone size: NA; V gene: TRBV2; J gene: TRBJ2-3; D gene: NA; CDR3 DNA: TGTGCCAGCAGCTGGGGTAGCGGAGGGGATACGCAGTATTTT; CDR3 protein: CASSWGSGGDTQYF
clone size: NA; V gene: TRBV5-6; J gene: TRBJ1-1; D gene: NA; CDR3 DNA: TGTGCCAGCAGCGGGGGCTTGTATGAAGCTTTCTTT; CDR3 protein: CASSGGLYEAFF
clone size: NA; V gene: TRBV7-2; J gene: TRBJ1-4; D gene: NA; CDR3 DNA: TGTGCCAGCAGCGCTCACGCAGCAACTAATGAAAAACTGTTTTTT; CDR3 protein: CASSAHAATNEKLFF
clone size: NA; V gene: TRBV5-1; J gene: TRBJ1-5; D gene: NA; CDR3 DNA: TGCGCCAGCAGCTTGCAGGGGTCGGAGCCCCAGCATTTT; CDR3 protein: CASSLQGSEPQHF
clone size: once; V gene: TRBV15; J gene: TRBJ2-5; D gene: NA; CDR3 DNA: TGTGCCACCAGCAGAGCGGACAGAAATCAAGAGACCCAGTACTTC; CDR3 protein: CATSRADRNQETQYF
clone size: NA; V gene: TRBV19; J gene: TRBJ2-7; D gene: NA; CDR3 DNA: TGTGCCAGTAGTATCGCCGGGACTCAAGGCGAGCAGTACTTC; CDR3 protein: CASSIAGTQGEQYF
clone size: NA; V gene: TRBV9; J gene: TRBJ2-5; D gene: TRBD2; CDR3 DNA: TGTGCCAGCAGCGTAGAGGTGGTAGCGGGAGGGCCCCATAGGAAGACCCAGTACTTC; CDR3 protein: CASSVEVVAGGPHRKTQYF
clone size: NA; V gene: TRBV28; J gene: TRBJ1-1; D gene: NA; CDR3 DNA: TGTGCCAGTCTCCGGGCAGGGAGGACTGAAGCTTTCTTT; CDR3 protein: CASLRAGRTEAFF
clone size: once; V gene: TRBV7-3; J gene: TRBJ2-2; D gene: TRBD2; CDR3 DNA: TGTGCCAGCAGCTTAGTCGGGACTAGCGGGGGGCGGTCGAACACCGGGGAGCTGTTTTTT; CDR3 protein: CASSLVGTSGGRSNTGELFF
clone size: NA; V gene: TRBV6-5; J gene: TRBJ2-3; D gene: NA; CDR3 DNA: TGTGCCAGCAGTACGGACAGGGAGGGCCCATTTACGCAGTATTTT; CDR3 protein: CASSTDREGPFTQYF
clone size: NA; V gene: TRBV6-5; J gene: TRBJ2-1; D gene: TRBD1; CDR3 DNA: TGTGCCAGCAGGTCGACAGGGGGAAAAGGCAATGAGCAGTTCTTC; CDR3 protein: CASRSTGGKGNEQFF
clone size: NA; V gene: TRBV6-6; J gene: TRBJ2-3; D gene: TRBD2; CDR3 DNA: TGTGCCAGCAAAGCTAGCGGAACCACAGATACGCAGTATTTT; CDR3 protein: CASKASGTTDTQYF
clone size: once; V gene: TRBV18; J gene: TRBJ1-5; D gene: TRBD1; CDR3 DNA: TGTGCCAGCTCGGGACAGGGGAGGGGGTATAGCAATCAGCCCCAGCATTTT; CDR3 protein: CASSGQGRGYSNQPQHF
clone size: NA; V gene: TRBV12-5; J gene: TRBJ2-1; D gene: NA; CDR3 DNA: TGTGCTAGTGCCTACGACAGGTCAGACAATGAGCAGTTCTTC; CDR3 protein: CASAYDRSDNEQFF
clone size: few; V gene: TRBV5-6; J gene: TRBJ1-2; D gene: NA; CDR3 DNA: TGTGCCAGCAGCATCCGAGGTGGAGGCTACACCTTC; CDR3 protein: CASSIRGGGYTF
clone size: once; V gene: TRBV27; J gene: TRBJ2-7; D gene: TRBD1; CDR3 DNA: TGTGCCAGCAGTGCCCGGACAGGGTTGGGCGAGCAGTACTTC; CDR3 protein: CASSARTGLGEQYF
clone size: NA; V gene: TRBV19; J gene: TRBJ1-1; D gene: TRBD1; CDR3 DNA: TGTGCCAGTAGTATCTCGGGACAGTTTTACACTGAAGCTTTCTTT; CDR3 protein: CASSISGQFYTEAFF
clone size: NA; V gene: TRBV27; J gene: TRBJ2-5; D gene: TRBD2; CDR3 DNA: TGTGCCAGCAGGACCCTAGCGGGAGGAAGAGAGACCCAGTACTTC; CDR3 protein: CASRTLAGGRETQYF
clone size: NA; V gene: TRBV7-2; J gene: TRBJ2-1; D gene: TRBD2; CDR3 DNA: TGTGCCAGCAGCGTAGCGGGGGGGTACAATGAGCAGTTCTTC; CDR3 protein: CASSVAGGYNEQFF
clone size: NA; V gene: TRBV7-2; J gene: TRBJ2-7; D gene: NA; CDR3 DNA: TGTGCCAGCAGCTTGCAGGGGACCCACGAGCAGTACTTC; CDR3 protein: CASSLQGTHEQYF
clone size: NA; V gene: TRBV7-2; J gene: TRBJ2-5; D gene: NA; CDR3 DNA: TGTGCCAGCAGTCAGCCGACGAGGGGGAGGGGGGAGCAGTACTTC; CDR3 protein: CASSQPTRGRGEQYF
clone size: NA; V gene: TRBV5-4; J gene: TRBJ2-7; D gene: TRBD1; CDR3 DNA: TGTGCCAGCAGCTTGAGGGTACTTTGGGACAGAAAATACGAGCAGTACTTC; CDR3 protein: CASSLRVLWDRKYEQYF